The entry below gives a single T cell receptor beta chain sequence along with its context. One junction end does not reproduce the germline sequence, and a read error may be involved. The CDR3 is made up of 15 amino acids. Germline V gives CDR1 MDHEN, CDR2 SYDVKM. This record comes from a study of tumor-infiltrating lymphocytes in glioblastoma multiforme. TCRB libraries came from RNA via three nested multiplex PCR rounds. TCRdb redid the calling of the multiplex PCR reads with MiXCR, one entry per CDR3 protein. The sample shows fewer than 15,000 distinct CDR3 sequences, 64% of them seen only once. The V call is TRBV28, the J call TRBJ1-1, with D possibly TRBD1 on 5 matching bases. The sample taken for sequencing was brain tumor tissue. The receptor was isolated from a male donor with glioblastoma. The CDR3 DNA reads TGTTCCAGCAGTTCCCGGACAATTCAGAACACTGAAGCTTTATTT. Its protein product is CSSSSRTIQNTEALF.